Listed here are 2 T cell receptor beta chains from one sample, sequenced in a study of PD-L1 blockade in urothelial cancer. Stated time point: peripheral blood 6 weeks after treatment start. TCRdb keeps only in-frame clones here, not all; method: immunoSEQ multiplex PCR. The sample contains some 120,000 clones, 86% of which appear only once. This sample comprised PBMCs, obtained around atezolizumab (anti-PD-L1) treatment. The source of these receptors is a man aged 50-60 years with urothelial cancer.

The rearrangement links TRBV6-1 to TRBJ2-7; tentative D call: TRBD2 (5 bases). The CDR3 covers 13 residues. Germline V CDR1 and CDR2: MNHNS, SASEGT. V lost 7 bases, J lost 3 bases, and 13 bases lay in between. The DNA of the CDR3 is TGTGCCAGCACCCGGGGTGGTAACTACGAGCAGTACTTC. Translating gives CASTRGGNYEQYF.

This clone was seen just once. The CDR3 reads CASSQDYQNTGELFF. For the CDR3, the DNA is TGTGCCAGCAGCCAAGACTACCAGAACACCGGGGAGCTGTTTTTT. V is TRBV4-2 and J is TRBJ2-2; no clear D gene. Germline CDR1 LGHNA, CDR2 YNFKEQ. This CDR3 is 15 amino acids long. Trimming took off 0 bases at V and 1 base at J, with 6 bases between the two ends.